The clone carrying this T cell receptor (beta chain) was recorded a few times. Its target is not known. TCRdb analysed the 5' RACE reads with MiXCR anew, one entry per CDR3 protein. The sample shows roughly 1.6 million distinct CDR3 sequences, about 32% of them seen only once. This sample was included in a study of identical twins. General study results and limits: Cord blood's abundant beta clonotypes had fewer insertions, unlike memory repertoires. It was out-of-frame TCR alpha sharing in monozygotic twins that models underestimated. Partial confounding of zero-insertion analyses by invariant MAIT and iNKT cells was possible. Its conclusions, products of cross-sectional statistical analysis, did not come from following the same donors.

V dropped 1 base and J dropped 2 bases, with 19 bases sitting between them. Per the germline V gene, CDR1 is MNHEY and CDR2 is SMNVEV (reference sequence). The CDR3 runs to 18 residues. Material: cord blood. The chain combines TRBV27 with TRBJ2-3, with D perhaps matching TRBD1 (5 bases). This TCR was sampled from a newborn girl in good health. CDR3 DNA: TGTGCCAGCAGTTTATTTATGGGGCTCCGGCCCCCCACAGATACGCAGTATTTT. This encodes CASSLFMGLRPPTDTQYF.